These T cell receptor beta chains were read from a single sample in a study of tumor-infiltrating lymphocytes in primary liver carcinoma. In TCRdb, the multiplex PCR reads were re-called with MiXCR into one record per CDR3 protein. The profile shows some 120,000 distinct CDR3 sequences, under 65% of them singletons. Source material: liver tumor tissue from sampling region 3. The receptors derive from a woman aged 60 to 75 with primary liver carcinoma and hepatitis B virus infection. CDR3s include the opening cysteine and the closing phenylalanine or tryptophan. The D gene is left open where the match is weak. Clone sizes are given selectively: once, few, many, or a class where the clone is expanded.

D gene	V gene	clone size	J gene	CDR3 protein	CDR3 DNA
.	TRBV6-1	many	TRBJ1-3	CASSIASSGNTIYF	TGTGCCAGTTCGATCGCGAGCTCTGGAAACACCATATATTTT
.	TRBV11-2	.	TRBJ2-5	CISSLGLSQETQYF	TGTATCAGCAGCTTAGGACTCTCCCAAGAGACCCAGTACTTC
.	TRBV11-2	.	TRBJ2-5	CASSPWGEETQYF	TGTGCCAGCAGCCCTTGGGGGGAGGAGACCCAGTACTTC
TRBD1	TRBV6-1	.	TRBJ2-3	CASGEATGGTDMQYF	TGTGCCAGCGGTGAAGCGACAGGGGGCACAGATATGCAGTATTTT
TRBD2	TRBV29-1	.	TRBJ2-7	CSVGGVLADEQYF	TGCAGCGTTGGGGGGGTGCTAGCGGACGAGCAGTACTTC
.	TRBV5-6	.	TRBJ1-6	CASSSYNSSLHF	TGTGCCAGCAGCTCGTACAATTCATCCCTCCACTTT
.	TRBV18	.	TRBJ1-1	CASSPAERNTEAFF	TGTGCCAGCTCACCCGCGGAGAGGAACACTGAAGCTTTCTTT
.	TRBV7-8	.	TRBJ1-6	CAGSIEQGANSPLHF	TGTGCCGGCAGCATAGAGCAGGGCGCTAATTCACCCCTCCACTTT
.	TRBV11-1	once	TRBJ2-4	CVSSLAWGDIQYF	TGTGTCAGCAGCTTAGCCTGGGGAGACATTCAGTATTTC
.	TRBV11-2	.	TRBJ1-3	CTSSLFQGNTIHF	TGTACCAGCAGCTTATTTCAGGGAAACACGATACATTTT
.	TRBV11-2	.	TRBJ2-7	CASSYCWRTSGSEQCF	TGTGCCAGCAGCTACTGCTGGAGGACCTCGGGAAGCGAGCAGTGCTTC
.	TRBV5-6	.	TRBJ2-1	CANSLICNEQFF	TGTGCCAACAGCTTGATTTGCAATGAGCAGTTCTTC
.	TRBV20-1	few	TRBJ1-2	CSADTDPYGYTF	TGCAGTGCAGACACAGACCCCTATGGCTACACCTTC
.	TRBV4-1	.	TRBJ2-7	CASSPMWRAYERYF	TGCGCCAGCAGCCCCATGTGGAGGGCCTACGAGCGGTACTTC
TRBD1	TRBV29-1	.	TRBJ2-3	CSVKDRERVYF	TGCAGCGTTAAGGACAGGGAGAGAGTGTATTTT
TRBD1	TRBV6-6	many	TRBJ1-1	CASSSRQGVTNTEAFF	TGTGCCAGCAGTTCCCGACAGGGAGTTACGAACACTGAAGCTTTCTTT
TRBD2	TRBV6-6	many	TRBJ2-2	CASSYSASGSGDTGELFF	TGTGCCAGCAGTTACTCTGCTAGCGGGAGTGGGGACACCGGGGAGCTGTTTTTT